The clone carrying this TCR beta chain has a single count. This specimen belongs to a study of Ad26.COV2.S vaccination and SARS-CoV-2 variants. J lost 1 base, V lost 6 bases, and 10 bases had no gene match. The length of the CDR3 is 17 residues. The data were produced by immunoSEQ multiplex PCR, yet TCRdb's version contains in-frame clones alone and is incomplete. The sample gives 400,000 to 450,000 clones, roughly 90% of which show up once; 9% to 15% is in the top ten. Treatment indicated: some 20 received Ad26.COV2.S at low or high dose, single or two shots; about 5 received placebo; per-sample allocation not given. Day 63 after the first vaccine or placebo injection was the time point for sampling.

This TCR was sampled from a person aged 18-60 years who received the Ad26.COV2.S COVID-19 vaccine or a placebo. The chain links TRBV5-7 to TRBJ1-3, with 10 bases fitting TRBD1. TRBV5-7 is known as an ORF, though its function is uncertain. Sample: peripheral blood, taken in a trial of Ad26.COV2.S vaccine versus placebo. The CDR3 reads CASIQAGTGDSGNTIYF. For the CDR3, the DNA is TGTGCCAGCATCCAAGCCGGGACAGGGGATTCTGGAAACACCATATATTTT.